Following are 19 T cell receptor beta chains from one sample sequenced in a study of T cell repertoires in cytomegalovirus infection (dated by TCRdb to the late 2010s). The antigens for these receptors are not known. Sequencing was performed on an Illumina HiSeq 1500. TCRdb reran the public reads through fastp at Q25 and MiXCR, keeping productive beta chains. Every CDR3 protein is listed once, alongside the most common genes and DNA of its rows. The sample contains around 200,000 distinct CDR3 sequences, 35% to 45% of them found a single time. The ten largest make up approximately 60% of the sample. The treatment or condition label, read with the paper, signifies: in vitro stimulation with specific CMV peptide epitopes to enrich CMV-specific T cells. The sample in question was CD8+ T cells from cultured PBMCs, obtained from culture after CMV antigen stimulation. The receptors shown here come from a human donor in good health (CMV status not recorded). Some clones in this sample may be carry-over from other donors' samples.

This clonotype was counted between two and nine times. This sequence joins TRBV7-9 and TRBJ2-1; either TRBD1 or TRBD2 may supply D (5 bases each). The V gene's germline CDR1 is SEHNR and CDR2 FQNEAQ (reference sequence). The CDR3 is 16 amino acids. Trimming pared 1 base from V and 8 bases from J, leaving 18 bases between. CDR3 sequence reads: CASSLGSEGLGDEQFF. The DNA for the CDR3 is TGTGCCAGCAGCTTAGGAAGCGAGGGGTTAGGGGATGAGCAGTTCTTC.

This clonotype occurred many times. The J gene is TRBJ2-5, the V gene TRBV7-4; no clear D gene. Looked up from germline, CDR1 is SGHVT and CDR2 is SQSDAQ. The CDR3 is 16 residues long. V dropped 5 bases and J dropped 5 bases, with 21 bases sitting between them. The CDR3 is CASSLIVPAFMETQYF. In DNA form, the CDR3 reads TGTGCCAGCAGCCTGATCGTACCAGCGTTTATGGAGACCCAGTACTTC.

The chain links TRBV27 to TRBJ1-1; D remains ambiguous. Trimming took off 10 bases at V and 0 bases at J, with 6 bases between the two ends. The CDR3 extends over 11 amino acids. Germline CDR1 reads MNHEY; CDR2 reads SMNVEV (reference sequence). CDR3 sequence: CATTLNTEAFF. The CDR3 DNA follows: TGTGCCACCACCTTGAACACTGAAGCTTTCTTT.

A single count supports this clonotype. The rearrangement links TRBV7-9 to TRBJ1-1, with D possibly being TRBD1 (6 bases). Germline V gene sequence: CDR1 SEHNR, CDR2 FQNEAQ (reference sequence). The ends were cut back, 5 bases at V and 1 base at J, with 14 bases in the middle. The CDR3 extends over 15 amino acids. CDR3 protein: CASSLKGGENTEAFF. The CDR3 DNA reads as TGTGCCAGCAGCCTTAAAGGGGGTGAGAACACTGAAGCTTTCTTT.

About this clonotype itself: This clone may be a read error of a much larger clone one base away. No DNA is shown, since the ends of the CDR3 on it are uncertain; the CDR3 is the one TCRdb lists. The chain links TRBV12-3 or TRBV12-4 to TRBJ1-1. The CDR3 spans 14 residues, counting both ends. CDR3 region: CASSSSAENTEAFF.

V usage is TRBV7-6 and J usage is TRBJ2-6; D gene unclear. This CDR3 has 16 amino acids. The V and J ends lost 4 bases and 2 bases respectively, with 12 bases between them. The V gene's germline CDR1 is SGHVS and CDR2 FNYEAQ. The CDR3 nucleotides read TGTGCCAGCAGCTACGGTATGGGAACTGGGGCCAACGTCCTGACTTTC. This sequence encodes CASSYGMGTGANVLTF.

This clonotype was counted a few times. The rearrangement joins TRBV12-3 or TRBV12-4 to TRBJ1-3; D uncertain. The CDR3 covers 18 residues. The V gene lost 5 bases and the J gene lost 4 bases, with 24 bases spanning the gap. Here the CDR3 reads CASSQDPGTVLRGNTIYF. DNA for the CDR3: TGTGCCAGCAGTCAAGATCCCGGTACCGTACTCCGAGGAAACACCATATATTTT.

The J gene is TRBJ2-5, the V gene TRBV5-4; 9 nucleotides line up with TRBD1. From germline, CDR1 is SGHNT and CDR2 YYREEE (reference sequence). The V gene end was trimmed by 3 bases and the J gene end by 4 bases; junction bases not matched to a gene: 4. This CDR3 is built from 14 residues. CDR3 DNA sequence: TGTGCCAGCAGCTCATCGGACAGGGGAGAGACCCAGTACTTC. The encoded protein is CASSSSDRGETQYF.

The CDR3 reads CASSLDGSGNTIYF. CDR3 DNA: TGTGCCAGCAGCTTGGACGGCTCTGGAAACACCATATATTTT. This rearrangement joins TRBV11-2 to TRBJ1-3; D not resolved. From germline, CDR1 is SGHAT and CDR2 FQNNGV. V shed 3 bases and J shed 0 bases, with 6 bases lying between them. The CDR3 extends over 14 amino acids.

Comment on this clonotype: A much larger clone is a single base away; this may be a read error. The chain uses TRBV13 and TRBJ2-5, with a tentative D call TRBD2 (6 bases). CDR3 length: 14 amino acids. In germline, CDR1 is PRHDT, CDR2 FYEKMQ (reference sequence). CDR3 in amino acids: CANSLKGRQETQYF. Written as DNA, the CDR3 is TGTGCCAACAGCTTAAAGGGGAGGCAAGAGACCCAGTACTTC.

The chain carries TRBV29-1 and TRBJ2-5; D call uncertain. This CDR3 spans 9 amino acids. Trimming cost V 8 bases and J 5 bases, with 6 bases left between them. Germline CDR1 and CDR2: SQVTM and ANQGSEA. The CDR3 bases are TGCAGCTCACCCGAGACCCAGTACTTC. Translating gives CSSPETQYF.

This clonotype was seen at least ten times. The chain employs TRBV30 and TRBJ1-2; D gene uncertain. The CDR3 runs to 11 residues. Per germline, CDR1 GTSNPN and CDR2 SVGIG (reference sequence). The V end lost 4 bases, the J end lost 8 bases, and 11 bases lay between the germline ends. The chain's CDR3 is CAWIEHQGYTF. The CDR3, as DNA: TGTGCCTGGATCGAACATCAGGGCTACACCTTC. The variable domain in full, completed from reference TRBV30 and TRBJ1-2, reads SQTIHQWPATLVQPVGSPLSLECTVEGTSNPNLYWYRQAAGRGLQLLFYSVGIGQISSEVPQNLSASRPQDRQFILSSKKLLLSDSGFYLCAWIEHQGYTFGSGTRLTVV.

The V gene is TRBV7-9, the J gene TRBJ2-1, with D uncertain. CDR3 size: 11 residues. Germline V CDR1 and CDR2: SEHNR, FQNEAQ (reference sequence). V was clipped by 3 bases and J by 8 bases, with 5 bases between them. CDR3 protein: CASSFSDEQFF. The CDR3 region has the DNA TGTGCCAGCAGCTTTTCGGATGAGCAGTTCTTC. The full variable domain, completed using reference TRBV7-9 and TRBJ2-1, is DTGVSQNPRHKITKRGQNVTFRCDPISEHNRLYWYRQTLGQGPEFLTYFQNEAQLEKSRLLSDRFSAERPKGSFSTLEIQRTEQGDSAMYLCASSFSDEQFFGPGTRLTVL.

The V call is TRBV19, the J call TRBJ1-4; D is uncertain. The CDR3 covers 14 residues. V lost 0 bases and J 0 bases, leaving 2 bases between the germline ends. Germline loops: CDR1 LNHDA, CDR2 SQIVND (reference sequence). CDR3 nucleotide sequence: TGTGCCAGTAGTATAGAGGCAACTAATGAAAAACTGTTTTTT. Translating it yields CASSIEATNEKLFF. Together with reference TRBV19 and TRBJ1-4, the CDR3 gives the full variable domain: DGGITQSPKYLFRKEGQNVTLSCEQNLNHDAMYWYRQDPGQGLRLIYYSQIVNDFQKGDIAEGYSVSREKKESFPLTVTSAQKNPTAFYLCASSIEATNEKLFFGSGTQLSVL.

Only a few counts were recorded for this clonotype. V and J are TRBV27 and TRBJ2-5; no clear D. This CDR3 comprises 14 residues. V was trimmed by 2 bases and J by 0 bases, leaving 7 bases between them. Germline V gene data show CDR1 as MNHEY and CDR2 as SMNVEV (reference sequence). CDR3 DNA: TGTGCCAGCAGTTTAAATACCTACCAAGAGACCCAGTACTTC. Translating gives CASSLNTYQETQYF.

As for this clonotype: Sequence at one end of the junction differs from germline and may be a read error. This chain links TRBV7-4 with TRBJ2-5; TRBD1 agrees at 7 bases. CDR3 length equals 14 residues. Germline V gene sequence: CDR1 SGHVT, CDR2 SQSDAQ. The DNA for the CDR3 is TGTGCCAGCAGCCTTAGGGGACAGCAGGAGATCCAGTACTTC. This gives the protein CASSLRGQQEIQYF.

This chain connects TRBV2 to TRBJ2-7; D not certain. Trimming cost V 8 bases and J 6 bases, with 14 bases left between them. CDR1 is SNHLY and CDR2 is FYNNEI in the germline V gene. This CDR3 has 12 residues. CDR3 amino acids: CASLLRKGEQYF. The CDR3, as DNA: TGTGCCAGCCTTCTGAGGAAAGGCGAGCAGTACTTC. Together with reference TRBV2 and TRBJ2-7, the CDR3 gives the full variable domain: EPEVTQTPSHQVTQMGQEVILRCVPISNHLYFYWYRQILGQKVEFLVSFYNNEISEKSEIFDDQFSVERPDGSNFTLKIRSTKLEDSAMYFCASLLRKGEQYFGPGTRLTVT.

This clonotype was recorded a few times. V is TRBV12-5 and J is TRBJ1-4; 9 positions match TRBD1. CDR3 length: 18 residues. Germline CDR1 and CDR2: LGHNT and FRNRAP. V lost 1 base, J lost 10 bases, and 16 bases stayed unmatched. CDR3 loop: CASGLATEPGTGFGKLFF. In DNA form, the CDR3 reads TGTGCTAGTGGTTTGGCTACGGAACCCGGGACAGGGTTCGGAAAACTGTTTTTT.

This clonotype has only a few counts. The V and J genes are TRBV27 and TRBJ2-7, with 8 bases fitting TRBD1. CDR3 size: 15 residues. Germline CDR1 MNHEY, CDR2 SMNVEV (reference sequence). V dropped 2 bases and J dropped 3; count of bases not matched to a gene: 6. The DNA for the CDR3 is TGTGCCAGCAGTTTACTTACAGGGGGGATCTACGAGCAGTACTTC. This gives the protein CASSLLTGGIYEQYF.